This T cell receptor beta chain was recovered during a study of tumor-infiltrating lymphocytes in primary liver carcinoma. Whole-study results and caveats: Researchers report that only about 8-25% of top clones turned up in all five tumor regions.

Co-extraction of both nucleic acids (RNA and DNA) used about 18-34 mg of unsorted bulk tissue. Constant-region priming of 500 ng total RNA yielded TCR beta cDNA. Libraries covering TCR beta were generated through three nested multiplex PCR rounds (using a slightly modified ARM-PCR). TCRdb passed the multiplex PCR reads through MiXCR, listing each CDR3 protein once. The sample has 90,000 to 100,000 distinct CDR3 sequences, roughly 69% seen once. As regards this clonotype: As yet, its antigen is unknown. One end of the junction does not line up with germline, which may come from a read error.

The sequence was collected from a woman aged 60-75 years with primary liver carcinoma and hepatitis B virus infection. The sample consisted of liver tumor tissue from sampling region 5. Subset: tumor region T5, tumor centre.

The CDR3 loop is CAISYYTDTQYF. Written as DNA, the CDR3 is TGTGCCATCAGTTATTACACGGATACGCAGTATTTT. The chain recombines TRBV6-2 or TRBV6-3 with TRBJ2-3, with no clear D. Germline CDR1 is MNHEY and CDR2 is SVGEGT. This CDR3 contains 12 residues.